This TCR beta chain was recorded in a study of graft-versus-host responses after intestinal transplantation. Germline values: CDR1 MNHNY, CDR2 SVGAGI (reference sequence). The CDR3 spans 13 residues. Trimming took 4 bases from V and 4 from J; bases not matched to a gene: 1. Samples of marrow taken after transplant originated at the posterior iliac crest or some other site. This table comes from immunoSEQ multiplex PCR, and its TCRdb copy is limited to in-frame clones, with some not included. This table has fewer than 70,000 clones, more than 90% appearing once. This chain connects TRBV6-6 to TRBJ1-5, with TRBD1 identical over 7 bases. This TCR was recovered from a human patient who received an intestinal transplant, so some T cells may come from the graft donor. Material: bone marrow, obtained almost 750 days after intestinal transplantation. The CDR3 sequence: CASSWDRNQPQHF. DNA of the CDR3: TGTGCCAGCAGTTGGGACAGAAATCAGCCCCAGCATTTT.